This T cell receptor (beta chain) derives from a study of blood T cell repertoires in COVID-19 (TCRdb year 2020). Regarding the research as a whole: The collaborator samples originated in the United States, Italy and Spain and spanned the acute and convalescent phases of COVID-19. The material from the prospective study consisted of cDNA or gDNA derived from T cells, B-cell-depleted T cells, or PBMCs. The dataset comprised deeply sampled blood TCRbeta repertoires from subjects exposed to, actively infected with, or recovered from COVID-19. The repertoires were made available in a free public database intended to serve as a resource for research on the immune response to SARS-CoV-2. Samples were obtained from the ongoing ImmuneRACE study (first 160 participants) and from 1,254 subjects provided by 6 global collaborators. Sample metadata almost always included a de-identified subject ID, COVID-19 status, age in years and sex. Where available, HLA class I and class II types were taken from metadata supplied by the sample provider and were not determined by assay-based typing. The study at large found these results: The quantity of clinical and demographic metadata differed by source and by participant and was supplied without curation.

From the cysteine through the phenylalanine, the CDR3 covers 14 amino acids. The sequence is cut down to CDR3 DNA, 42 bases in frame from base 1. The germline V gene specifies SGHDT as CDR1 and YYEEEE as CDR2. Between the V and J ends, shortened by 3 bases and 5 bases respectively, the junction contains 14 bases. In the prospective study, participants were about 18 to 95 years old, resided in fewer than 25 geographic areas of the United States, and were enrolled through a virtual design. Cohort assignment in the prospective study relied on participant-reported clinical history from a screening survey and a study questionnaire. Mobile phlebotomists in the prospective study collected whole blood, serum and a nasopharyngeal or oropharyngeal swab from every participant. Prospective study participants could optionally give additional blood draws and questionnaires over a roughly 2-month period. Blood samples from the prospective study were shipped frozen or at room temperature prior to DNA extraction.

The immunoSEQ Assay, a bias-controlled multiplex PCR, was used to amplify TCRbeta CDR3 regions from genomic DNA. On the study's bioinformatics: The number of nucleated cells in each sample was estimated from the amplification of reference gene primers within the assay. To quantify the absolute abundance of each unique TCRbeta CDR3 rearrangement, sequence reads were collapsed and filtered. Productive Simpson clonality was computed per sample as the square root of Simpson's diversity index over productive rearrangements. In its TCRdb copy, this immuneACCESS table keeps in-frame sequences only and misses some clones. Where compared with another copy, unresolved V genes explain less than half of these, and the others have no known cause. V, J and clone size are taken as reported in that table, and D and trimming were inferred from the DNA itself. The sample table shows about 230,000 clones, and approximately 88% are seen once. The leading ten clones occupy approximately 2.3% of the sample.

Turning to this clone: The antigen this receptor binds is unknown. Base quality data are lacking; no much larger clone is found one base away.

This sequence originates from a woman aged 40 to 55 with acute COVID-19. The V and J segments used are TRBV5-6 and TRBJ1-2; the D gene is possibly TRBD1, with 6 bases matching. Sequenced: PBMCs or T cells enriched from blood (not recorded which). In nucleotide form, the sequence is TGTGCCAGCAGCTGGACAGATTCGAGTTATGGCTACACCTTC. This is translated as CASSWTDSSYGYTF.